Reported below is one T cell receptor beta chain. V shed 3 bases and J shed 0 bases, with 5 bases lying between them. The length of the CDR3 is 13 residues. Looked up from germline, CDR1 is SGHTA and CDR2 is FQGNSA. The sample comes from a study of control samples from healthy donors and cancer patients. Here immunoSEQ multiplex PCR was the method, and the copy in TCRdb shows in-frame clones only, minus some. The sample includes about 120,000 clones, 88% of them seen just once. The clonotype was recovered from a woman aged 70-85 years in good health. Sequenced input: blood. V and J are TRBV7-2 and TRBJ1-2; possible D gene TRBD1, 5 bases. CDR3 in amino acids: CASSLTANYGYTF. In DNA form, the CDR3 reads TGTGCCAGCAGCTTGACAGCTAACTATGGCTACACCTTC.